This T cell receptor (beta chain) was found in a study of response to subunit inactivated influenza vaccine. CDR1 DFQATT and CDR2 SNEGSKA come from the germline V gene (reference sequence). Trimming cost V 6 bases and J 0 bases, with 12 bases left between them. The length of the CDR3 is 14 residues. One entry per CDR3 protein, called by TCRdb with MiXCR from the RT-PCR reads. Of roughly 500,000 distinct CDR3 sequences listed, 16% were seen once; the top ten hold roughly 3.1%. Only a few counts were recorded for this clonotype. The sample in question was CD4+ T cells sorted from PBMCs, obtained about 23 months after vaccination. The gene calls are TRBV20-1 and TRBJ2-1; D not resolved. The clonotype was recovered from a man in his fifties or sixties who received an inactivated influenza vaccine. CDR3 amino acids: CSASAPSSYNEQFF. The CDR3 DNA reads as TGCAGTGCCTCGGCGCCCAGCTCCTACAATGAGCAGTTCTTC.